This TCR beta chain stems from a study of T cells in Graves' hyperthyroidism and ophthalmopathy (dated by TCRdb to about 2019). Broadly, across the study: Peripheral blood samples were taken at the time of initial diagnosis, prior to any treatment. The paper reports TCR Vbeta CDR3 sequencing of roughly 140 peripheral blood samples: some 41 ophthalmopathy, around 80 hyperthyroidism and 17 progressor patients. Prospective prediction of ophthalmopathy was tested in an independent validation cohort consisting of about 20 hyperthyroidism patients and some 17 patients who later progressed to ophthalmopathy. For training and testing, the 100 or so patients in the discovery cohort were randomly divided in a 7:3 ratio. In six Graves' hyperthyroidism patients, the study also compared T-cell repertoires from thyroid tissue with T-cell repertoires from blood. Following sampling, methimazole starting at 30 mg daily was given to hyperthyroidism patients, and high-dose intravenous methylprednisolone was given to ophthalmopathy patients. TCR V-J signatures able to tell the groups apart were searched for in a discovery cohort of 90 to 100 patients, of whom 40 to 45 had Graves' ophthalmopathy and under 65 had stable Graves' hyperthyroidism. The research as a whole found: Most expanded thyroid clonotypes (frequency above 0.001) were also detected in blood, suggesting blood repertoires may reflect thyroid immune responses. Sample size was not statistically predetermined, and investigators were not blinded to group allocation. In validation, the model predicted progression to ophthalmopathy a median of around 6.5 months before onset, with 65% to 71% sensitivity and just under 75% specificity. Ophthalmopathy was separated from stable hyperthyroidism by a 13 V-J signature model, with just over 85% sensitivity and just over 81% specificity obtained in cross-validation and 80%/75% obtained in testing.

The TCR beta CDR3 regions were amplified from RNA transcripts. The first round of RT-PCR for the TCR CDR3 was performed with the HTBI primer set and the Qiagen OneStep RT-PCR kit. Libraries were constructed in a second round of multiplex PCR, after which size selection and purification were performed. The libraries were sequenced on an Illumina HiSeq2000 using paired-end 100 bp reads. As for the original processing: SOAPnuke was used to process the raw data, removing reads that contained adapters or uncalled bases, had a mean Phred below 15, or lacked an exact match to the constant primer or identifier. COPE v1.2.5 was used to merge the high-quality paired reads, and each unique nucleotide sequence was defined as a clonotype. Clonotypes were aligned to IMGT TRBV, TRBD and TRBJ reference segments using MiTCR v1.1. The analysis included only V-J combinations with a frequency above 0.0001, which together covered 99% to 99.2% of the repertoires. A TCS score was defined as the ratio of F50 (clonal expansion) to E x V (chaos), with BLOSUM62-based TCRdist applied between CDR3 peptides within each V-J. Welch's t-statistics and random forest reduced just over 500 V-J features to about 12, which were used in a naive Bayes classifier (R e1071). TCRdb passed the public sequencing reads through fastp at Q25 and MiXCR, retaining productive beta sequences. Rows are combined by CDR3 protein, so each entry shows the most common genes and DNA. V and J calls and clone size were set by TCRdb, not the authors. The sample has some 300,000 distinct CDR3 sequences on record, 15% to 20% of them singletons. Approximately 31% of the sample belongs to the ten largest clones.

Per the germline V gene (reference sequence), LGHDT is the CDR1 and YNNKEL is the CDR2. The CDR3, from cysteine to phenylalanine, totals 14 residues. This entry keeps only the CDR3 DNA: 42 bases, framed from base 1. V was cut back by 4 bases and J by 0 bases, leaving a gap of 7 bases between them. Graves' hyperthyroidism was defined as stable when no progression to ophthalmopathy occurred over 18 months of follow-up. Hyperthyroidism patients were newly diagnosed, with disease duration under 2 months, and aged 18 to 65 years. Exclusion was applied to patients with uncontrolled infections, other autoimmune diseases, pregnancy or lactation. Diagnoses were based on clinical symptoms, serum thyroxine and TRAb, thyroid ultrasound and orbital computed tomography. Ficoll-Paque density gradient centrifugation was used to isolate PBMCs from 9.5 to 10 ml of fresh peripheral blood. Total RNA was extracted with Trizol reagent, and quality was checked on an Agilent 2100 Bioanalyzer.

This clonotype showed up many times. The antigen it recognizes is unknown. No much larger clone is present one base from it, and per-base qualities are unavailable. Recombination joined TRBV3-1 with TRBJ2-1; the D gene cannot be named for sure. The source is a man aged 25 to 40 with Graves' hyperthyroidism. Sequencing used blood. The nucleotide sequence is given as TGTGCCAGCAGCCCCCTTAACTCCTACAATGAGCAGTTCTTC. This is translated as CASSPLNSYNEQFF.